This T cell receptor beta chain comes out of a study of spatial heterogeneity in lung cancer. Whole-study findings and limits: Tumor mutation counts were tracked by expanded intratumoral alpha and beta TCR counts.

In TCRdb, the 5' RACE reads were re-called with MiXCR into one record per CDR3 protein. In the table there are around 95,000 distinct CDR3 sequences, 4.4% of which are singletons. The V segment lost 5 bases and the J segment 4 bases; nucleotides outside the gene matches: 6. This CDR3 has 16 residues. This clonotype was counted ten times or more. Its antigen is unidentified. Time point given: sample taken at primary tumor resection. Material for sequencing was whole RNA from tumor, nontumor lung or frozen PBMC, left unsorted. The V gene is TRBV12-3 or TRBV12-4, the J gene TRBJ2-2; 11 nucleotides align to TRBD2. The source material was lung tumor tissue, sampled at surgery. This sequence was found in a male donor with early-stage non-small cell lung cancer. CDR3: CASSLGLAELTGELFF. For the CDR3, the DNA is TGTGCCAGCAGTCTGGGACTAGCGGAGCTCACCGGGGAGCTGTTTTTT.